This T cell receptor beta chain was recorded in a study of metastatic and nonmetastatic thyroid tumors. As for the study in general: Repertoires were compared across blood and tumor or nodule tissue from malignant and benign thyroid patients. Study-level points and caveats: Malignant tumors reportedly showed significantly higher TCR beta diversity than benign nodules in both blood and tumor.

All patients were treatment-naive before thyroid surgery. Germline CDR1 is SNHLY and CDR2 is FYNNEI. V shed 9 bases, J shed 3 bases, and the junction held 8 bases outside the gene matches. This CDR3 is 14 amino acids long. In its sample, this clone is large (0.1 to 1%). The antigen remains undetermined. Per the authors' pipeline: What underpinned the distant-metastasis classifier for papillary thyroid cancer was the set of CDR3 differences across clinicopathological groups. MiXCR was used by TCRdb to re-call the PCR reads. These V and J calls are TCRdb output, not the study's own analysis. The table has about 18,000 clones, approximately 29% seen once; the top ten hold less than 25%.

Sequencing used tumor tissue. The clonotype comes from a male donor with papillary thyroid cancer or a benign thyroid nodule (not recorded which). Some clones in this sample may be carry-over from other donors' samples. The chain is built from TRBV2 and TRBJ1-3; 7 positions match TRBD1. The CDR3: CARSTGDGGNTIYF. The CDR3 DNA is TGTGCCAGAAGCACAGGGGATGGTGGAAACACCATATATTTT.